Given below is one T cell receptor beta chain in context. The target of this receptor is not known. Per-nucleotide qualities are absent, and no much larger clonotype sits a single base away. TCRbeta CDR3 regions were sequenced with the immunoSEQ Assay. After extraction, genomic DNA underwent amplification by bias-controlled multiplex PCR, followed by high-throughput sequencing. On the authors' methods: To quantify the absolute abundance of every unique TCRbeta CDR3 region, sequences were collapsed and filtered. Usable DNA was measured by amplifying reference genes present in all nucleated cells, and TCRbeta template counts were normalized to that usable DNA to estimate T cell fraction. Repertoire TCRs were annotated as SARS-CoV-2-specific by exact matching of V gene, CDR3 amino acid sequence and J gene to a known reactive TCR set. MIRA supplied the reference SARS-CoV-2 TCR set, which was filtered for enrichment in COVID-19-positive ImmuneCODE repertoires so that public or cross-reactive TCRs were removed. Using the MIRA antigens, annotated TCRs were further analysed by specific ORF or by position within an ORF. Depth was the summed frequency of annotated unique rearrangements, while breadth was defined as annotated unique rearrangements over total unique productive rearrangements. Two-sided Wilcoxon rank-sum tests were applied when comparing TCR breadth between groups. Not all clones reach the TCRdb copy of this immuneACCESS table, which keeps in-frame sequences only. Checked studies attribute under half of the gap to unresolved V genes and leave the rest unexplained. Clonal size and the V and J genes are those of that table, whereas D and trimming came from the DNA. The sample includes under 500,000 clones, with about 92% observed a single time. The ten largest clones capture over 1.5% of the sample.

At the junction V is shortened by 5 bases and J by 7 bases, with 9 bases in between. The cysteine opens and the phenylalanine closes a CDR3 of 13 amino acids. Only the CDR3 portion is preserved as DNA: 39 bases, with reading frame beginning at the first base. Sequences SGHNT (CDR1) and YENEEA (CDR2) are obtained from the germline V gene. The record originates from a study of Ad26.COV2.S vaccination and SARS-CoV-2 variants (dated by TCRdb to the early 2020s). Looking at the study overall: Vaccine-arm donors were drawn from COV1001, a multicentre, randomized, double-blind, placebo-controlled phase I-IIa trial of Ad26.COV2.S in healthy adults. Dosing of Ad26.COV2.S was intramuscular, at either 5x10^10 or 1x10^11 viral particles, delivered as one shot or as two shots spaced 56 days apart. TCRbeta repertoire sequencing served as the tool for gauging how specific and how broad the SARS-CoV-2-reactive T cell receptors were following Ad26.COV2.S vaccination. A total of around 32 samples were included in the TCR-sequenced set, comprising around 19 Ad26.COV2.S vaccine recipients, 5 placebo recipients and 8 SARS-CoV-2 convalescent individuals. Participants in the trial were split at random into five groups of five each, receiving low-dose or high-dose Ad26.COV2.S once or twice, or else placebo on both occasions. Throughout the experiments and outcome assessment, investigators stayed blinded to trial group allocation.

Study-wide conclusions, independent of this receptor: The study was not powered for comparison of responses between vaccine doses or regimens. It was noted by the authors that total T cell responses may have been underestimated by the TCR breadth and depth analyses. Comparable non-spike TCR breadth was observed between vaccine and placebo recipients, consistent with only spike being contained in the vaccine. Ad26.COV2.S recipients had higher spike-specific TCR breadth than placebo recipients (P = 0.0014). Substantial breadth of spike-specific CD8+ and CD4+ T cell responses was reported after vaccination.

What this sample's treatment or condition label stands for: 15 to 20 received Ad26.COV2.S at low or high dose, single or two shots; 5 received placebo; per-sample allocation not given. For vaccine and placebo recipients, the sequenced repertoires came from samples collected on day 63 after the first injection. In Cohort 1b, 25 or so adults aged 18-55 years were enrolled at a single site in Boston, USA, between 29 July and 7 August 2020. As a vaccine, Ad26.COV2.S was a replication-incompetent adenovirus type 26 vector that expressed a prefusion-stabilized SARS-CoV-2 spike protein derived from the original Wuhan strain.

The sequence came from a person between 18 and 65 years old who received the Ad26.COV2.S COVID-19 vaccine or a placebo. The sequence links TRBV11-3 to TRBJ1-6, with TRBD1 as a weak D call on 6 bases. The source was peripheral blood, collected in a trial of Ad26.COV2.S vaccine versus placebo. CDR3 region: CASSLDRNSPLHF. The nucleotide sequence is given as TGTGCCAGCAGCCTCGACAGGAATTCACCCCTCCACTTT.